A single sample is the source of the 7 T cell receptor beta chains below, sequenced in a study of cytotoxic CD8 clonotypes in ibrutinib-treated CLL. TCRdb's copy holds only in-frame clones and misses some; the assay was immunoSEQ multiplex PCR. The sample lists about 140,000 clones, around 80% occurring once. This sample comprised PBMCs, obtained after 36 months of ibrutinib treatment. These receptors all come from a human donor with chronic lymphocytic leukemia.

There are a few counts of this clone. The rearrangement joins TRBV29-1 to TRBJ1-2; D may be TRBD1 (6 bases). The CDR3 sequence is 13 residues long. Trimming took 6 bases from V and 6 from J, leaving 17 bases between them. CDR1 and CDR2 from the germline V gene are SQVTM and ANQGSEA. CDR3 DNA sequence: TGCAGCGTCTTGGGTGGGGGGGCGAATGGCTACACCTTC. Its protein is CSVLGGGANGYTF. The variable domain in full, with the rest retrieved from reference TRBV29-1 and TRBJ1-2, is SAVISQKPSRDICQRGTSLTIQCQVDSQVTMMFWYRQQPGQSLTLIATANQGSEATYESGFVIDKFPISRPNLTFSTLTVSNMSPEDSSIYLCSVLGGGANGYTFGSGTRLTVV.

The chain recombines TRBV6-1 with TRBJ2-3; TRBD1 might be the D (6 bases). Germline CDR1 is MNHNS and CDR2 is SASEGT. This CDR3 is built from 15 residues. V lost 7 bases and J 5 bases, leaving 19 bases between the germline ends. The CDR3 loop reads CASTPGAQGIDTQYF. The CDR3 DNA is TGTGCCAGCACCCCGGGTGCACAGGGAATAGATACGCAGTATTTT.

V is TRBV5-1 and J is TRBJ1-2; the match to TRBD1 covers 8 bases. The CDR3 runs to 18 residues. V gave up 0 bases and J gave up 13 bases; unmatched junction bases: 23. CDR1 SGHRS and CDR2 YFSETQ come from the germline V gene. The CDR3 reads CASSLGLEGQGAIKPGTF. DNA of the CDR3: TGCGCCAGCAGCTTGGGTCTAGAGGGGCAGGGGGCGATCAAGCCTGGCACCTTC.

V and J are TRBV19 and TRBJ2-7, with 9 bases that match TRBD2. J was trimmed by 5 bases and V by 4 bases; bases with no gene match: 9. From germline, CDR1 is LNHDA and CDR2 SQIVND (reference sequence). The CDR3 covers 15 residues. This CDR3 reads CASSSGLATFHEQYF. In nucleotides, the CDR3 is TGTGCCAGTAGTAGCGGACTAGCGACTTTCCACGAGCAGTACTTC.

The J gene is TRBJ1-6, the V gene TRBV7-3; no clear D. Deletions cut 4 bases from V and 12 bases from J, with 13 bases between. This CDR3 is built from 13 residues. In germline, CDR1 is SGHTA, CDR2 FQGTGA. CDR3 DNA: TGTGCCAGCAGCTCAACACAATACCAACCCCTCCACTTT. Its protein product is CASSSTQYQPLHF.

This sequence joins TRBV5-1 and TRBJ2-7; TRBD1 is a possible D gene (6 bases). CDR1 SGHRS and CDR2 YFSETQ come from the germline V gene. CDR3 length: 13 residues. V gave up 5 bases and J gave up 1 base, with 10 bases separating them. In DNA, the CDR3 is TGCGCCAGCAGGCCACAGGGTTCCTACGAGCAGTACTTC. Translating it yields CASRPQGSYEQYF.

V and J are TRBV5-6 and TRBJ2-1; TRBD2 agrees at 7 bases. The V segment lost 7 bases and the J segment 7 bases; nucleotides outside the gene matches: 20. Germline V CDR1 and CDR2: SGHDT, YYEEEE. The CDR3 spans 17 residues. CDR3 residues: CASEPNSGLPLRNEQFF. CDR3 bases: TGTGCCAGCGAACCGAATTCGGGACTACCATTACGGAATGAGCAGTTCTTC.